These 27 T cell receptor beta chains originate from one sample sequenced in a study of shared clonotypes between healthy human individuals. TCRdb keeps only in-frame clones here, not all; method: immunoSEQ multiplex PCR. The table shows about 1.9 million clones, with 85% to 95% occurring only once. Only CD45RO-negative cells positively selected for CCR7 counted as naive CD8 cells, so terminally differentiated effector memory CD45RA+ cells were excluded. The sample consisted of naive CD8+ T cells from PBMCs. These receptors were obtained from a man aged 18 to 35 in good health. Some clones in this sample may be carry-over from other donors' samples.

The V and J genes are TRBV7-9 and TRBJ2-5; D gene unclear. The CDR3 sequence is 13 residues long. Per germline, CDR1 SEHNR and CDR2 FQNEAQ (reference sequence). Trimming took off 6 bases at V and 2 bases at J, with 10 bases between the two ends. CDR3 loop: CASRASVQETQYF. CDR3 coding DNA: TGTGCCAGCAGGGCTAGTGTTCAAGAGACCCAGTACTTC.

This sequence joins TRBV5-4 and TRBJ2-1; D not resolved. The CDR3 has 13 amino acids. The germline V gene encodes CDR1 SGHNT and CDR2 YYREEE (reference sequence). V was shortened by 1 base and J by 7 bases, with 9 bases between the two germline ends. The CDR3 DNA sequence: TGTGCCAGCAGCTTGTGGCAGACTAATGAGCAGTTCTTC. Encoded protein: CASSLWQTNEQFF.

The V and J genes are TRBV11-1 and TRBJ2-7; D gene unclear. The CDR3 loop spans 13 amino acids. Germline CDR1 and CDR2: SGHAT and FQDESV (reference sequence). V was trimmed by 1 base and J by 3 bases, leaving 7 bases between them. CDR3 sequence reads: CASSLGSLYEQYF. The DNA of the CDR3 is TGTGCCAGCAGCTTAGGCAGCCTCTACGAGCAGTACTTC.

The chain couples TRBV5-1 to TRBJ1-2, with D possibly being TRBD1 (6 bases). Germline V gives CDR1 SGHRS, CDR2 YFSETQ. This CDR3 comprises 15 residues. The V end was cut by 3 bases, the J end by 8 bases, with 20 bases between. CDR3 in DNA: TGCGCCAGCAGCTCAACGTTGTGGGGGGCGCTGGGCTACACCTTC. It specifies CASSSTLWGALGYTF.

Here the CDR3 reads CASSVSGTGFLQQYF. DNA of the CDR3: TGCGCCAGCAGTGTCTCCGGGACAGGGTTTCTCCAGCAGTACTTC. The chain carries TRBV10-2 and TRBJ2-7; 9 nucleotides line up with TRBD1. Germline CDR1 reads WSHSY; CDR2 reads SAAADI. The CDR3 runs 15 residues. V trimming: 4 bases; J trimming: 8 bases; junction bases outside the gene matches: 12.

This clone has a single count. This sequence joins TRBV14 and TRBJ2-1, with D maybe TRBD2 (5 bases). There are 14 residues in the CDR3. Germline CDR1 SGHDN, CDR2 FVKESK. Trimming removed 0 bases from V and 4 bases from J, with 7 bases in between. In DNA, the CDR3 is TGTGCCAGCAGCCAAGATCCGGGGTACAATGAGCAGTTCTTC. This translates into CASSQDPGYNEQFF.

This clone was seen a single time. The chain is built from TRBV29-1 and TRBJ2-1, with 10 bases that match TRBD2. CDR3 length: 13 amino acids. The germline gives CDR1 SQVTM, CDR2 ANQGSEA. V trimming: 8 bases; J trimming: 6 bases; junction bases outside the gene matches: 7. In nucleotides, the CDR3 is TGCAGCTCGCGGACTAGCGGCGGCAATGAGCAGTTCTTC. Encoded protein: CSSRTSGGNEQFF.

This chain links TRBV7-6 with TRBJ2-5, with 10 positions matching TRBD1. Trimming removed 5 bases from V and 5 bases from J; junction bases left unmatched: 14. The CDR3 totals 17 residues. CDR1 and CDR2 from the germline V gene are SGHVS and FNYEAQ. The CDR3, as DNA: TGTGCCAGCAGCGCAAGTTTGACAGGGGGCGATTGGGAGACCCAGTACTTC. Its translation is CASSASLTGGDWETQYF.

CDR3 sequence reads: CASKGGSDEQFF. The CDR3 DNA reads as TGTGCCAGCAAGGGCGGGAGCGATGAGCAGTTCTTC. The chain is built from TRBV7-9 and TRBJ2-1, with 7 nucleotides matching TRBD2. The CDR3 length is 12 residues. V was clipped by 7 bases and J by 8 bases; unmatched bases: 5. Germline CDR1 and CDR2: SEHNR and FQNEAQ (reference sequence).

The chain employs TRBV10-3 and TRBJ2-5, with 9 bases matching TRBD1. CDR3 length: 16 amino acids. With 0 bases clipped from V and 2 bases from J, the junction kept 4 bases outside the gene matches. The germline gives CDR1 ENHRY, CDR2 SYGVKD. The CDR3 nucleotides read TGTGCCATCAGTGAGTCAGAGGACAGGGGTCAAGAGACCCAGTACTTC. Translated, it gives CAISESEDRGQETQYF.

This sequence joins TRBV27 and TRBJ2-1; maybe TRBD1 (6 bases). Germline CDR1 MNHEY, CDR2 SMNVEV (reference sequence). This CDR3 is 14 amino acids long. V lost 6 bases and J lost 4, with 13 bases in between. For the CDR3, the DNA is TGTGCCAGCAGGGCAGGGGTCCCTTACAATGAGCAGTTCTTC. Translation: CASRAGVPYNEQFF.

This chain joins TRBV6-6 and TRBJ1-4; D not certain. This CDR3 region has 16 residues. The V gene's germline CDR1 is MNHNY and CDR2 SVGAGI (reference sequence). V was cut by 0 bases and J by 8 bases, with 16 bases left in between. The CDR3 DNA reads TGTGCCAGCAGTTACTCGTTTGAGATAGTGGGGGAAAAACTGTTTTTT. Translating gives CASSYSFEIVGEKLFF.

This chain connects TRBV18 to TRBJ1-2, with D maybe TRBD1 (5 bases). Germline V gives CDR1 KGHSH, CDR2 LQKENI. The length of the CDR3 is 12 residues. Trimming took off 3 bases at V and 6 bases at J, with 8 bases between the two ends. CDR3 nucleotides: TGTGCCAGCTCACCCAGGGCGGATGGCTACACCTTC. Translation: CASSPRADGYTF.

This clone was seen a few times. The rearrangement uses TRBV4-1 and TRBJ1-5; D remains ambiguous. Germline V gene sequence: CDR1 MGHRA, CDR2 YSYEKL. The CDR3 has 13 amino acids. V was trimmed by 3 bases and J by 0 bases, leaving 3 bases between them. The CDR3 coding sequence is TGCGCCAGCAGCCACTCTAGCAATCAGCCCCAGCATTTT. Its protein is CASSHSSNQPQHF.

The V gene is TRBV5-1, the J gene TRBJ2-7; TRBD1 matches 10 bases. V lost 4 bases and J lost 6; bases outside the gene matches: 7. Germline V gene data show CDR1 as SGHRS and CDR2 as YFSETQ. The CDR3 runs to 14 residues. The CDR3: CASSISGTGAEQYF. The CDR3 DNA reads TGCGCCAGCAGCATCTCCGGGACAGGGGCCGAGCAGTACTTC.

This rearrangement joins TRBV27 to TRBJ2-1; 7 bases agree with TRBD2. This CDR3 has 15 residues. In germline, CDR1 is MNHEY, CDR2 SMNVEV (reference sequence). V shed 2 bases and J 7 bases; nucleotides not matched to a gene: 8. The CDR3 reads CASSLGAGVLNEQFF. The CDR3 region has the DNA TGTGCCAGCAGTTTAGGGGCGGGAGTGTTGAATGAGCAGTTCTTC.

The chain employs TRBV29-1 and TRBJ1-1; D is unclear. The CDR3 totals 11 residues. Trimming removed 6 bases from V and 3 bases from J, with 8 bases in between. CDR1 SQVTM and CDR2 ANQGSEA come from the germline V gene. The CDR3 DNA sequence: TGCAGCGTCGTCGAGTACACTGAAGCTTTCTTT. Its translation: CSVVEYTEAFF.

The chain uses TRBV7-8 and TRBJ2-1; 8 nucleotides match TRBD2. This CDR3 is 19 amino acids long. Germline V gene sequence: CDR1 SGHVS, CDR2 FQNEAQ. Trimming took 1 base from V and 2 from J; bases not matched to a gene: 13. The CDR3 coding sequence is TGTGCCAGCAGCTTAGTTAGGGGCCCCCCAGCGGGAGCCTACAATGAGCAGTTCTTC. Protein sequence: CASSLVRGPPAGAYNEQFF.

V and J are TRBV10-3 and TRBJ2-7, with D perhaps TRBD2 (6 bases). Germline V gene lookup returns CDR1 ENHRY and CDR2 SYGVKD. With 0 bases removed from V and 6 bases from J, the gap between germline ends came to 12 bases. The CDR3 is made up of 14 amino acids. CDR3 region: CAISESRDSSEQYF. The CDR3 DNA sequence: TGTGCCATCAGTGAGTCGCGGGATTCGAGCGAGCAGTACTTC.

The chain has TRBV11-2 and TRBJ1-5; D gene uncertain. Trimming took off 5 bases at V and 1 base at J, with 6 bases between the two ends. The CDR3 covers 13 residues. CDR1 and CDR2 (germline): SGHAT, FQNNGV. This CDR3 is CASSRLSNQPQHF. CDR3 in DNA: TGTGCCAGCAGCCGTCTAAGCAATCAGCCCCAGCATTTT. Full variable domain (outside the CDR3, taken from reference TRBV11-2 and TRBJ1-5): EAGVAQSPRYKIIEKRQSVAFWCNPISGHATLYWYQQILGQGPKLLIQFQNNGVVDDSQLPKDRFSAERLKGVDSTLKIQPAKLEDSAVYLCASSRLSNQPQHFGDGTRLSIL.

The gene calls are TRBV11-2 and TRBJ2-4, with 9 bases aligning to TRBD1. Germline V lookup: CDR1 SGHAT, CDR2 FQNNGV. The CDR3 has 17 residues. The J segment lost 2 bases and the V segment lost 0 bases, leaving 5 bases of the junction unmatched. CDR3: CASSLDMTGGPKNIQYF. The CDR3 region has the DNA TGTGCCAGCAGCTTAGATATGACAGGGGGACCCAAAAACATTCAGTACTTC.

V and J are TRBV7-9 and TRBJ1-1; 7 nucleotides line up with TRBD1. The CDR3 is 13 amino acids. The germline gives CDR1 SEHNR, CDR2 FQNEAQ (reference sequence). Trimming took 5 bases from V and 6 from J; bases not matched to a gene: 6. The CDR3 region has the DNA TGTGCCAGCAGCGCAGGACAGGTATCTGAAGCTTTCTTT. Translating gives CASSAGQVSEAFF.

This chain links TRBV7-8 with TRBJ2-5; TRBD2 agrees at 11 bases. CDR3 length equals 16 residues. Germline V gives CDR1 SGHVS, CDR2 FQNEAQ. Trimming at V came to 5 bases and at J to 2 bases, leaving 7 bases not matched to a gene. The CDR3 spells CASSIQGLAEQETQYF. The DNA for the CDR3 is TGTGCCAGCAGCATTCAGGGACTAGCGGAACAAGAGACCCAGTACTTC. Together with reference TRBV7-8 and TRBJ2-5, the CDR3 gives the full variable domain: GAGVSQSPRYKVAKRGQDVALRCDPISGHVSLFWYQQALGQGPEFLTYFQNEAQLDKSGLPSDRFFAERPEGSVSTLKIQRTQQEDSAVYLCASSIQGLAEQETQYFGPGTRLLVL.

The chain employs TRBV27 and TRBJ1-3; D possibly corresponds to TRBD1 (5 bases). CDR1 is MNHEY and CDR2 is SMNVEV in the germline V gene (reference sequence). Trimming removed 6 bases at V and 6 bases at J, with 15 bases between. This CDR3 spans 14 amino acids. The CDR3 loop reads CASRKWGFLNTIYF. The CDR3 region has the DNA TGTGCCAGCAGGAAATGGGGGTTCTTAAACACCATATATTTT.

The V and J genes are TRBV9 and TRBJ2-1; tentatively, D is TRBD2 (5 bases). The CDR3 totals 16 residues. Between the trimmed V and J ends, which lost 4 bases and 2 bases, there was a span of 16 bases. CDR1 and CDR2 (germline): SGDLS, YYNGEE. The CDR3 DNA is TGTGCCAGCAGCTCTTGGCTCGGGGAAGCCTACAATGAGCAGTTCTTC. Translated, it gives CASSSWLGEAYNEQFF.

The V and J genes are TRBV27 and TRBJ1-2; D is ambiguous. Germline CDR1 reads MNHEY; CDR2 reads SMNVEV (reference sequence). The CDR3 loop spans 12 amino acids. Trimming took 6 bases from V and 3 from J, leaving 8 bases between them. The CDR3 DNA follows: TGTGCCAGCAGGGGTCTCTACTATGGCTACACCTTC. Its translation: CASRGLYYGYTF.

The rearrangement links TRBV7-9 to TRBJ1-5; D gene ambiguous. The V end lost 1 base, the J end lost 8 bases, and 9 bases lay between the germline ends. Germline V CDR1 and CDR2: SEHNR, FQNEAQ (reference sequence). CDR3 size: 13 residues. CDR3 amino acids: CASSLGFREPQHF. The CDR3 coding sequence is TGTGCCAGCAGCTTAGGGTTTCGGGAGCCCCAGCATTTT.